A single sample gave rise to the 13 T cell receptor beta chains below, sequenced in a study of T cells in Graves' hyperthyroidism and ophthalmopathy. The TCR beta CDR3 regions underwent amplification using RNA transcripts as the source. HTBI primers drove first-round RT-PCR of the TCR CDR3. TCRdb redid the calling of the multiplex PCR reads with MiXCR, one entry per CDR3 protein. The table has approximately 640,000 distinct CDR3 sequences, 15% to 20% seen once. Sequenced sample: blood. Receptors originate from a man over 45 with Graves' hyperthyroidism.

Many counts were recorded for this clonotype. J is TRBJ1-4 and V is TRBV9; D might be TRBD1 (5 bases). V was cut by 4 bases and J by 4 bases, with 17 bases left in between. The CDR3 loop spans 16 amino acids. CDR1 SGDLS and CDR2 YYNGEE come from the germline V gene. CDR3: CASSLEAGAYNEKLFF. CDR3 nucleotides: TGTGCCAGCAGCCTCGAGGCCGGGGCCTATAATGAAAAACTGTTTTTT.

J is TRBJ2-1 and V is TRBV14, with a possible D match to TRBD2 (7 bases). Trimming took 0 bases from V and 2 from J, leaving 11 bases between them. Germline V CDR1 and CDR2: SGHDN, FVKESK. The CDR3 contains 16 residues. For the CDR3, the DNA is TGTGCCAGCAGCCAAGAGCAGCGGGACACCTACAATGAGCAGTTCTTC. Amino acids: CASSQEQRDTYNEQFF.

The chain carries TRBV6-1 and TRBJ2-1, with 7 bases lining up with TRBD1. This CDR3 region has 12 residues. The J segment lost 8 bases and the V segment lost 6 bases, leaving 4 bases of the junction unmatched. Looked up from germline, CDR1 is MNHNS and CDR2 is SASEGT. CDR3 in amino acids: CASRNGQDEQFF. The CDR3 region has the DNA TGTGCCAGCAGAAACGGACAGGATGAGCAGTTCTTC.

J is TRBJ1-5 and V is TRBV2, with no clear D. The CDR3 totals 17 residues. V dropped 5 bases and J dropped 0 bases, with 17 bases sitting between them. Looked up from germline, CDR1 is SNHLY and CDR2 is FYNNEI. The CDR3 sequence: CASSPDLDDYSNQPQHF. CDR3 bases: TGTGCCAGCAGTCCCGACCTGGACGATTATAGCAATCAGCCCCAGCATTTT.

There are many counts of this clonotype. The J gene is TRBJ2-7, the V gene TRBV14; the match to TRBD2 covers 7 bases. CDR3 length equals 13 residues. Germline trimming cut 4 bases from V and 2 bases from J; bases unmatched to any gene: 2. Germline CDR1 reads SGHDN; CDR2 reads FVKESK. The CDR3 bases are TGTGCCAGCAGCCCAGCGGGGCCCTACGAGCAGTACTTC. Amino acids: CASSPAGPYEQYF.

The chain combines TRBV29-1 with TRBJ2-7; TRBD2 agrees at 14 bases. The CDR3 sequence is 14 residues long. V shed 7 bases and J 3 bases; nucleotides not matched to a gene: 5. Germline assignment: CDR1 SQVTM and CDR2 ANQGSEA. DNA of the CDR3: TGCAGCGCCCGACTAGCGGGAGGGCTCTACGAGCAGTACTTC. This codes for CSARLAGGLYEQYF.

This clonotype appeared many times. CDR3 in DNA: TGTGCTAGTGGTTTACTTTCAGGGCGGACCGGGGAGCTGTTTTTT. Its protein product is CASGLLSGRTGELFF. This sequence joins TRBV12-5 and TRBJ2-2, with D possibly matching TRBD1 (5 bases). V lost 3 bases, J lost 5 bases, and 13 bases lay in between. CDR1 LGHNT and CDR2 FRNRAP come from the germline V gene. The CDR3 is 15 residues long.

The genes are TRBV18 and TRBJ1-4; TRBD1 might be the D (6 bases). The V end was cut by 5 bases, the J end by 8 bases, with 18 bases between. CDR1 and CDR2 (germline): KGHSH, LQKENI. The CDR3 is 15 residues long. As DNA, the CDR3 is TGTGCCAGCTCAGCAACAGGGAACGCCAACGAAAAACTGTTTTTT. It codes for CASSATGNANEKLFF.

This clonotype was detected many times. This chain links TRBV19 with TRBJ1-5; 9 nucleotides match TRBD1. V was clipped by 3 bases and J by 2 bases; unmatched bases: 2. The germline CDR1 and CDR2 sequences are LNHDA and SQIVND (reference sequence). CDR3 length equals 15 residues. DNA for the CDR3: TGTGCCAGTAGTATGGGACAGGGAGGCAATCAGCCCCAGCATTTT. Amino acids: CASSMGQGGNQPQHF. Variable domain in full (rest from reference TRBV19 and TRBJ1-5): DGGITQSPKYLFRKEGQNVTLSCEQNLNHDAMYWYRQDPGQGLRLIYYSQIVNDFQKGDIAEGYSVSREKKESFPLTVTSAQKNPTAFYLCASSMGQGGNQPQHFGDGTRLSIL.

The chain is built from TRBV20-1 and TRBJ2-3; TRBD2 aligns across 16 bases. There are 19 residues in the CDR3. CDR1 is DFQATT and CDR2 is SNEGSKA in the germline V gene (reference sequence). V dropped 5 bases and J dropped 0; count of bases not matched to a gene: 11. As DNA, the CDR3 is TGCAGTGCTGTGGGACTAGCGGGAGGGAGAATTACTAGCACAGATACGCAGTATTTT. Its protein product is CSAVGLAGGRITSTDTQYF.

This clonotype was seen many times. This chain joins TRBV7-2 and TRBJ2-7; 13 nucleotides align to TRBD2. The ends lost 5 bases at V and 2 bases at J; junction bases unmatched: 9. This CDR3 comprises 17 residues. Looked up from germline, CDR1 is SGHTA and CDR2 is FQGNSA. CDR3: CASSVQLAGGRPYEQYF. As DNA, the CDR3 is TGTGCCAGCAGCGTCCAACTAGCGGGAGGGAGACCCTACGAGCAGTACTTC.

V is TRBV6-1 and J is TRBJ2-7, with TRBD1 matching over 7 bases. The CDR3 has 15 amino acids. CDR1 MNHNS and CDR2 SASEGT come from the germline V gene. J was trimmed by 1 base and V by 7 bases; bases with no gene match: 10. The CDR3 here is CASTHYSTGSYEQYF. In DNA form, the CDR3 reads TGTGCCAGCACCCATTATTCGACAGGGTCCTACGAGCAGTACTTC.

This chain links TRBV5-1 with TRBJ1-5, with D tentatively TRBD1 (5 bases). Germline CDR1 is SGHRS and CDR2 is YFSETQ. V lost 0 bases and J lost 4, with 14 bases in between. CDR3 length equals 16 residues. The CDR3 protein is CASSLEPGRRNQPQHF. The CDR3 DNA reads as TGCGCCAGCAGCTTGGAACCGGGACGGAGAAATCAGCCCCAGCATTTT.